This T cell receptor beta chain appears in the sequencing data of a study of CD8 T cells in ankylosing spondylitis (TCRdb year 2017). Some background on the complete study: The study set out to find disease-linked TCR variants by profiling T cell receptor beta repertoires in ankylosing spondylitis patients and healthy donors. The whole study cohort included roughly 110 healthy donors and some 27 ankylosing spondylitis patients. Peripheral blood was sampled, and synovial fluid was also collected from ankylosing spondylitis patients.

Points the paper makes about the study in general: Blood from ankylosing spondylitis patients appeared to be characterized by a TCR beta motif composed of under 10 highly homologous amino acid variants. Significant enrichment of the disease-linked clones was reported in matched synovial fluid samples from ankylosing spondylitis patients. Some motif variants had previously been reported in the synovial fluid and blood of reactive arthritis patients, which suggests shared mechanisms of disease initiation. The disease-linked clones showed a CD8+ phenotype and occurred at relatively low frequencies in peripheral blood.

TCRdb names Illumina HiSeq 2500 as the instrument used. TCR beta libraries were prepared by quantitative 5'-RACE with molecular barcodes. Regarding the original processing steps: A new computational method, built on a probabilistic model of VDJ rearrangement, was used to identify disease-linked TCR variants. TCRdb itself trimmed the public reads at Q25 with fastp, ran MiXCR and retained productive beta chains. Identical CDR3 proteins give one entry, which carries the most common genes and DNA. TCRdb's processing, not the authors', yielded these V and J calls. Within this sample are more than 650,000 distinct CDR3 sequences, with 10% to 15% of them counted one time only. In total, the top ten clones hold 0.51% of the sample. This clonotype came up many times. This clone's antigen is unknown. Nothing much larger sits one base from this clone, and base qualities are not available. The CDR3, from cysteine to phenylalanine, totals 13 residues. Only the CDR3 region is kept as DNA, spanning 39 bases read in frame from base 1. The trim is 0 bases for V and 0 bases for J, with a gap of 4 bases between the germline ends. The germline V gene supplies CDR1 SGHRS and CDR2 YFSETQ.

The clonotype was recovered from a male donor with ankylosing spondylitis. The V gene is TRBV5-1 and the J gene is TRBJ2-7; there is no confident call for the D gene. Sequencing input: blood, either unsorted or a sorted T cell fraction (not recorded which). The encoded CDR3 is CASSLEGSYEQYF. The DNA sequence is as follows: TGCGCCAGCAGCTTGGAGGGCTCCTACGAGCAGTACTTC.